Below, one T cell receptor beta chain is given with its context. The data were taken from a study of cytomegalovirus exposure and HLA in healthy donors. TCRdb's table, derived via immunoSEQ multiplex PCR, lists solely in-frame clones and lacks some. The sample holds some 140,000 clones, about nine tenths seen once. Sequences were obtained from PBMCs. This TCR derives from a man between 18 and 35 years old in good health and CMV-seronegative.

CDR3 amino acids: CAISSGTMDTQYF. CDR3 nucleotides: TGTGCCATCAGTTCCGGGACTATGGACACGCAGTATTTT. The genes are TRBV10-3 and TRBJ2-3; 7 bases align to TRBD2. CDR3 length: 13 amino acids. V shed 5 bases and J 9 bases; nucleotides not matched to a gene: 8. The germline CDR1 and CDR2 sequences are ENHRY and SYGVKD.